Each of the 16 T cell receptor beta chains below was sequenced from the same sample in a study of CD8+ T cells in alopecia areata. The authors extracted RNA and reverse transcribed it into cDNA as the sequencing template. TCRdb keeps only in-frame clones here, not all; method: immunoSEQ multiplex PCR. The repertoire consists of 150,000 to 200,000 clones, with 50% to 70% occurring once and the leading ten covering 0.75% to 0.95%. The treatment here: oral pan-JAK inhibitor, 5-10 mg twice daily. Sequencing used CD4+ T cells sorted from blood, obtained at week 4, from a patient treated with tofacitinib. The origin of the receptors is a human donor with alopecia areata.

The CDR3 region has the DNA TGTGCCAGCAGCTTCGACCCTTGGCTCTCACCCCTCCACTTT. It encodes CASSFDPWLSPLHF. The rearrangement joins TRBV5-4 to TRBJ1-6; D call uncertain. This CDR3 comprises 14 residues. Per germline, CDR1 SGHNT and CDR2 YYREEE (reference sequence). Trimming took off 2 bases at V and 10 bases at J, with 13 bases between the two ends.

The chain combines TRBV27 with TRBJ1-6; a weak D match, TRBD1 (6 bases). The germline gives CDR1 MNHEY, CDR2 SMNVEV (reference sequence). CDR3 length: 16 amino acids. The V and J ends lost 0 bases and 5 bases respectively, with 11 bases between them. The CDR3, as DNA: TGTGCCAGCAGTTTATCGGGGGGGGCTAATAATTCACCCCTCCACTTT. Protein sequence: CASSLSGGANNSPLHF.

The chain links TRBV5-6 to TRBJ1-1; D uncertain. Germline V gene data show CDR1 as SGHDT and CDR2 as YYEEEE. The CDR3 spans 13 residues. V gave up 5 bases and J gave up 0 bases, with 8 bases separating them. DNA of the CDR3: TGTGCCAGCAGGAGGGATTTGAACACTGAAGCTTTCTTT. Its protein is CASRRDLNTEAFF.

The rearrangement links TRBV2 to TRBJ1-5; D call uncertain. The V end was cut by 1 base, the J end by 8 bases, with 12 bases between. CDR3 length: 14 residues. Germline loops: CDR1 SNHLY, CDR2 FYNNEI. The CDR3 reads CASSEVQTLKPQHF. The CDR3 bases are TGTGCCAGCAGTGAAGTGCAGACTTTGAAGCCCCAGCATTTT.

CDR3 in amino acids: CASSRLAGRHEQFF. Written as DNA, the CDR3 is TGTGCCAGCAGCCGACTAGCGGGGCGTCATGAGCAGTTCTTC. The genes are TRBV7-2 and TRBJ2-1; 11 bases map to TRBD2. The CDR3 consists of 14 residues. Trimming removed 5 bases from V and 8 bases from J; junction bases left unmatched: 5. CDR1 and CDR2 from the germline V gene are SGHTA and FQGNSA.

The chain links TRBV30 to TRBJ1-2; D might be TRBD1 (5 bases). The V and J ends lost 3 bases and 7 bases respectively, with 12 bases between them. CDR3 length: 12 residues. CDR1 GTSNPN and CDR2 SVGIG come from the germline V gene (reference sequence). In DNA, the CDR3 is TGTGCCTGGAGGTGGGGCATATCTGGCTACACCTTC. It yields the protein CAWRWGISGYTF.

This chain uses TRBV9 with TRBJ2-2; a weak D match, TRBD1 (5 bases). V lost 0 bases, J lost 5 bases, and 14 bases lay in between. Germline assignment: CDR1 SGDLS and CDR2 YYNGEE. The CDR3 runs 16 residues. In DNA, the CDR3 is TGTGCCAGCAGCGTAGCTGTGGGGCTGAGTACCGGGGAGCTGTTTTTT. Translation gives CASSVAVGLSTGELFF.

This clone was seen only a few times. This chain connects TRBV6-6 to TRBJ1-1; D call uncertain. The germline V gene encodes CDR1 MNHNY and CDR2 SVGAGI (reference sequence). The CDR3 sequence is 10 residues long. V was trimmed by 6 bases and J by 7 bases, leaving 6 bases between them. Here the CDR3 reads CASSRHEAFF. CDR3 in DNA: TGTGCCAGCAGCCGACATGAAGCTTTCTTT.

This clone showed up just a few times. V and J are TRBV29-1 and TRBJ2-6; D unresolved. The CDR3 runs to 12 residues. V was clipped by 3 bases and J by 2 bases, with 2 bases between them. Looked up from germline, CDR1 is SQVTM and CDR2 is ANQGSEA. The CDR3 reads CSVDTGANVLTF. The CDR3 DNA reads as TGCAGCGTTGATACTGGGGCCAACGTCCTGACTTTC.

This clone was counted at least ten times. This chain links TRBV5-4 with TRBJ1-1, with 7 nucleotides matching TRBD1. The CDR3 consists of 14 residues. The trim removed 4 bases at V and 1 base at J, leaving 4 bases unmatched. CDR1 SGHNT and CDR2 YYREEE come from the germline V gene (reference sequence). DNA of the CDR3: TGTGCCAGCAGCACGGACAGGAAGAACACTGAAGCTTTCTTT. Its protein is CASSTDRKNTEAFF.

The V and J genes are TRBV6-4 and TRBJ1-6; a weak D match, TRBD1 (5 bases). There are 15 residues in the CDR3. The V and J ends lost 2 bases and 6 bases respectively, with 11 bases between them. Germline V gives CDR1 MRHNA, CDR2 SNTAGT. In DNA, the CDR3 is TGTGCCAGCAGTGACCCCCGGGACGGTAATTCACCCCTCCACTTT. Encoded protein: CASSDPRDGNSPLHF.

The J gene is TRBJ2-2, the V gene TRBV18; D is ambiguous. This CDR3 spans 15 amino acids. Germline V gene data show CDR1 as KGHSH and CDR2 as LQKENI. Trimming stripped 2 bases from V and 0 bases from J, with 7 bases between. The CDR3 nucleotides read TGTGCCAGCTCACCAGGCATCGCGAACACCGGGGAGCTGTTTTTT. Amino acids: CASSPGIANTGELFF. The whole variable domain, filled in from reference TRBV18 and TRBJ2-2, reads NAGVMQNPRHLVRRRGQEARLRCSPMKGHSHVYWYRQLPEEGLKFMVYLQKENIIDESGMPKERFSAEFPKEGPSILRIQQVVRGDSAAYFCASSPGIANTGELFFGEGSRLTVL.

The chain uses TRBV6-1 and TRBJ2-7; the D gene is possibly TRBD1 (5 bases). V lost 2 bases to trimming and J lost 3 bases, with 11 bases between them. This CDR3 region has 14 residues. Germline CDR1 MNHNS, CDR2 SASEGT. The CDR3 loop reads CASSEQPGIYEQYF. As DNA, the CDR3 is TGTGCCAGCAGTGAACAGCCAGGGATCTACGAGCAGTACTTC.

The V and J genes are TRBV29-1 and TRBJ2-1, with D tentatively TRBD1 or TRBD2 (5 bases each). Trimming took off 7 bases at V and 3 bases at J, with 10 bases between the two ends. CDR1 and CDR2 (germline): SQVTM, ANQGSEA. This CDR3 has 12 residues. CDR3 nucleotides: TGCAGCGCCGGGACCAACTACAATGAGCAGTTCTTC. Translated: CSAGTNYNEQFF.

The chain couples TRBV30 to TRBJ1-1; D ambiguous. Germline assignment: CDR1 GTSNPN and CDR2 SVGIG (reference sequence). The germline V and J ends were trimmed by 5 bases and 7 bases, with 20 bases remaining between them. This CDR3 contains 14 residues. This CDR3 is CAWGRRGPEFEAFF. CDR3 nucleotide sequence: TGTGCCTGGGGACGCCGCGGCCCAGAGTTTGAAGCTTTCTTT. The full variable domain, in which reference TRBV30 and TRBJ1-1 provide the parts outside the CDR3, is SQTIHQWPATLVQPVGSPLSLECTVEGTSNPNLYWYRQAAGRGLQLLFYSVGIGQISSEVPQNLSASRPQDRQFILSSKKLLLSDSGFYLCAWGRRGPEFEAFFGQGTRLTVV.

Only a few counts were recorded for this clone. The chain links TRBV29-1 to TRBJ1-5; no definite D call. The V end was cut by 5 bases, the J end by 5 bases, with 13 bases between. This CDR3 region has 13 residues. Germline V gene data show CDR1 as SQVTM and CDR2 as ANQGSEA. The CDR3 is CSVRQDLDQPQHF. Written as DNA, the CDR3 is TGCAGCGTTAGGCAGGACCTAGATCAGCCCCAGCATTTT.